This TCR beta chain was identified in a study of T cells in Graves' hyperthyroidism and ophthalmopathy. Amplified regions were TCR beta CDR3 sequences from RNA transcripts. The study used the HTBI primer set for a first-round RT-PCR of the TCR CDR3. A single record per CDR3 protein comes from TCRdb applying MiXCR to the multiplex PCR reads. Of around 190,000 distinct CDR3 sequences in the sample, 15% to 20% were seen once. Patients were aged 18 to 65, had disease duration under 2 months, and had newly diagnosed hyperthyroidism. There are many counts of this clonotype. Germline V gene lookup returns CDR1 DFQATT and CDR2 SNEGSKA (reference sequence). Trimming at V came to 4 bases and at J to 3 bases, leaving 7 bases not matched to a gene. This CDR3 spans 14 amino acids.

This TCR derives from a woman aged 45-65 years with Graves' hyperthyroidism. The gene calls are TRBV20-1 and TRBJ1-2, with TRBD1 identical over 8 bases. The source material was blood. CDR3 residues: CSATTGGLDYGYTF. CDR3 DNA sequence: TGCAGTGCTACTACAGGGGGACTAGACTATGGCTACACCTTC.